This TCR beta chain derives from a study of CD8 T cells in ankylosing spondylitis. About this clonotype itself: The target antigen is unknown.

The CDR3 totals 16 residues. The germline V and J ends were trimmed by 0 bases and 2 bases, with 13 bases remaining between them. CDR1 is MGHDK, CDR2 SYGVNS, per germline. Each TCR beta library was made by quantitative 5'-RACE that incorporated molecular barcodes. One entry per CDR3 protein results from TCRdb running MiXCR on the 5' RACE reads. In the table there are 200,000 to 250,000 distinct CDR3 sequences, 18% of which are singletons. Overall study results and limits: CD8+ disease-linked clones were present at relatively low frequencies in blood. Within ankylosing spondylitis blood, a TCR beta motif made up of roughly eight highly homologous variants appeared to be characteristic.

The V call is TRBV25-1, the J call TRBJ1-2; TRBD1 might be the D (6 bases). The specimen was blood, either unsorted or a sorted T cell fraction (not recorded which). The source is a male donor with ankylosing spondylitis. This chain's CDR3 is CASSEYRGNDNYGYTF. As DNA, the CDR3 is TGTGCCAGCAGTGAATATAGGGGGAATGACAACTATGGCTACACCTTC.